This T cell receptor (beta chain) was identified in a study of T-cell reconstitution after alpha-beta-depleted transplantation in children. This clonotype was seen only a few times. CDR3 length: 18 residues. Germline V lookup: CDR1 SNHLY, CDR2 FYNNEI. The trim removed 6 bases at V and 4 bases at J, leaving 18 bases unmatched. Unique molecular identifiers were incorporated during preparation of the TCRbeta library. TCRdb called the PCR reads again in MiXCR, with one record for every CDR3 protein. The table shows about 540,000 distinct CDR3 sequences, with about 18% occurring only once. The chain joins TRBV2 to TRBJ2-1; 7 nucleotides match TRBD1. This TCR derives from a human donor who donated a stem cell graft to a child with acute lymphoblastic leukemia. The sample in question was PBMCs from the stem cell graft donor, obtained from the stem cell graft. The CDR3 sequence: CASRRQGERYGPYNEQFF. DNA of the CDR3: TGTGCCAGCAGGAGACAGGGAGAGAGATACGGGCCATACAATGAGCAGTTCTTC.